This T cell receptor beta chain was identified in a study of blood T cell repertoires in COVID-19. Background on the study: PBMCs, B-cell-depleted T cells, or T cells were the source of the cDNA or gDNA that made up the material.

Across 20 to 25 US areas, participants ranged in age from about 18 to 90 years. Donors of Cohort 3 who recovered were those that had two negative PCRs, clearance, or symptom resolution. Some clones are missing from TCRdb's copy, which holds only in-frame ones; the method was immunoSEQ multiplex PCR. The sample yields 370,000 or so clones, 87% seen once. The sequence was obtained from a man in his thirties or forties who had recovered from COVID-19. The sequenced material came from PBMCs or T cells enriched from blood (not recorded which).

The CDR3 nucleotides read TGTGCCACCAGCAGAGCAGGCCTTAACTATGGCTACACCTTC. Translating gives CATSRAGLNYGYTF. The gene calls are TRBV15 and TRBJ1-2; D gene unclear. Germline lookup yields CDR1 LNHNV and CDR2 YYDKDF (reference sequence). V gave up 1 base and J gave up 1 base, with 7 bases separating them. The CDR3 is made up of 14 amino acids.